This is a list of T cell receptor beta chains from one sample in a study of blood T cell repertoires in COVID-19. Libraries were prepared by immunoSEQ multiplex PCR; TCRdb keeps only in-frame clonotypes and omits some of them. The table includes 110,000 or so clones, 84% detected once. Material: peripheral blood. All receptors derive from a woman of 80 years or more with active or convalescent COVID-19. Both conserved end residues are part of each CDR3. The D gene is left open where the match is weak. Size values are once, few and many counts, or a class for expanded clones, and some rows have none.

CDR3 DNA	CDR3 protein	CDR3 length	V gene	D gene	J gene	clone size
TGTGCCAGCAGTTACTCACAGGGGAACACTGAAGCTTTCTTT	CASSYSQGNTEAFF	14	TRBV6-5	NA	TRBJ1-1	NA
TGTGCCAGCAGCTTGCTGAGTAGCAATCAGCCCCAGCATTTT	CASSLLSSNQPQHF	14	TRBV5-8	NA	TRBJ1-5	once
TGTGCCAGCAGCTTAGGCCGCGGGGAAAACATTCAGTACTTC	CASSLGRGENIQYF	14	TRBV13	NA	TRBJ2-4	many
TGCGCCAGCCGCAGGACAGAGGCCTCCTACGAGCAGTACTTC	CASRRTEASYEQYF	14	TRBV5-1	NA	TRBJ2-7	NA
TGCGCCAGCAGCTTGGAACTAGCCGTCGATACGCAGTATTTT	CASSLELAVDTQYF	14	TRBV5-1	NA	TRBJ2-3	NA
TGTGCCAGCAGCCAACAGGGGAACGCTGAAGCTTTCTTT	CASSQQGNAEAFF	13	TRBV7-3	TRBD1	TRBJ1-1	NA
TGTGCCAGCACCTCCGCCGGGACAGGGGGTCGGGGTGAAAAACTGTTTTTT	CASTSAGTGGRGEKLFF	17	TRBV28	TRBD1	TRBJ1-4	NA
TGTGCCAGTAATCCAGGGTGGAACACCGGGGAGCTGTTTTTT	CASNPGWNTGELFF	14	TRBV19	NA	TRBJ2-2	NA
TGTGCTAGCAGCTTAGCCCAGGGACTAGCGACCGGGGAGCTGTTTTTT	CASSLAQGLATGELFF	16	TRBV7-7	TRBD2	TRBJ2-2	NA
TGTGCCAGCAGCACGGCTAGCGGGAGCGGCACCGGGGAGCTGTTTTTT	CASSTASGSGTGELFF	16	TRBV3-1/TRBV3-2	TRBD2	TRBJ2-2	NA
TGTGCCAGCAGGAGAGATAGCGGGTCCTACGAGCAGTACTTC	CASRRDSGSYEQYF	14	TRBV6-5	TRBD2	TRBJ2-7	NA
TGTGCCAGCACCCCCCCTTCACCCCGGGGTCGCTGGGAGACCCAGTACTTC	CASTPPSPRGRWETQYF	17	TRBV2	NA	TRBJ2-5	once
TGTGCCAGCAGTGAACCGTGGAGTCTAGCGGTAAATGAGCAGTTCTTC	CASSEPWSLAVNEQFF	16	TRBV6-1	TRBD2	TRBJ2-1	few
TGTGCCACCAGGCGGGACGGGCAGACTAATGAAAAACTGTTTTTT	CATRRDGQTNEKLFF	15	TRBV15	NA	TRBJ1-4	few
TGTGCCAGTAGTAGACAGGGCCTCTTGAACACTGAAGCTTTCTTT	CASSRQGLLNTEAFF	15	TRBV19	TRBD1	TRBJ1-1	NA
TGTGCCACCACAGGGGGCGCAGGTCAGCCCCAGCATTTT	CATTGGAGQPQHF	13	TRBV28	TRBD1	TRBJ1-5	NA
TGTGCCAGCTCACCAGTGGCAGTCGGAGATGAAAAACTGTTTTTT	CASSPVAVGDEKLFF	15	TRBV18	NA	TRBJ1-4	NA
TGTGCCAGCTCACCACCGCGACTAGCGGGAGGGGGTGAGCAGTTCTTC	CASSPPRLAGGGEQFF	16	TRBV18	TRBD2	TRBJ2-1	NA
TGTGCCAGCAGGTCACAGGGGAATAATTCACCCCTCCACTTT	CASRSQGNNSPLHF	14	TRBV7-9	TRBD1	TRBJ1-6	few
TGTGCCAGCAGCGTAATAGATAGCGGGAGTGTAGGTGAGCAGTTCTTC	CASSVIDSGSVGEQFF	16	TRBV9	TRBD2	TRBJ2-1	once
TGCGCCAGCAGCCAGGGGTCGGGGCGGGGGACCTACAATGAGCAGTTCTTC	CASSQGSGRGTYNEQFF	17	TRBV4-1	TRBD2	TRBJ2-1	NA
TGTGCCAGCAGCTTATGGACAGGGGATTACGAGCAGTACTTC	CASSLWTGDYEQYF	14	TRBV7-8	TRBD1	TRBJ2-7	NA
TGCAGTGCTAGTTTGGGGCACCTACACAATGAGCAGTTCTTC	CSASLGHLHNEQFF	14	TRBV20-1	NA	TRBJ2-1	NA
TGTGCCAGCAGCGTCCAGACAGATACGCAGTATTTT	CASSVQTDTQYF	12	TRBV13	NA	TRBJ2-3	NA
TGTGCCAGCAGCTTTAGCGGAGTCCCCTACGAGCAGTACTTC	CASSFSGVPYEQYF	14	TRBV7-9	NA	TRBJ2-7	NA
TGCGCCAGCAGCCCCCCGGACAGAACCGATACGCAGTATTTT	CASSPPDRTDTQYF	14	TRBV5-1	NA	TRBJ2-3	NA
TGTGCCAGCAGCTCAAGGAGGGCCAGGGCAGATACGCAGTATTTT	CASSSRRARADTQYF	15	TRBV7-9	NA	TRBJ2-3	NA
TGTGCCAGCAGTCTCCTGACTAGCGGGAGGGCCATTGAGCAGTTCTTC	CASSLLTSGRAIEQFF	16	TRBV28	TRBD2	TRBJ2-1	NA
TGCGCCAGCAGCCAAGGCCCGTTGGCTAGCGGGACTAGGTCAGATACGCAGTATTTT	CASSQGPLASGTRSDTQYF	19	TRBV4-1	TRBD2	TRBJ2-3	NA
TGTGCCAGCACCCTGACAGGGTCCTACAATGAGCAGTTCTTC	CASTLTGSYNEQFF	14	TRBV2	TRBD1	TRBJ2-1	NA
TGCGCCAGCAGTGAGTCGGGCGACAGGGGGCTTGGGAGGGTTGGGGCCAACGTCCTGACTTTC	CASSESGDRGLGRVGANVLTF	21	TRBV10-2	TRBD1	TRBJ2-6	NA
TGTGCCAGCAGCCCGGGACTTAACAATGAGCAGTTCTTC	CASSPGLNNEQFF	13	TRBV7-3	NA	TRBJ2-1	few
TGTGCCAGCAGTCCCATTGACAGGTTTAATGAAAAACTGTTTTTT	CASSPIDRFNEKLFF	15	TRBV27	NA	TRBJ1-4	NA
TGTGCCAGCAGAATGACTAGCGGGATGGGATCAGATACGCAGTATTTT	CASRMTSGMGSDTQYF	16	TRBV6-6	TRBD2	TRBJ2-3	NA
TGTGCCAGTAGTACATACCAGGACAGGGGACAGCCCCAGCATTTT	CASSTYQDRGQPQHF	15	TRBV19	TRBD1	TRBJ1-5	NA
TGTGCCAGCAGAGGGCCGGACAGGGGGCTGGGAGAGCAGTACTTC	CASRGPDRGLGEQYF	15	TRBV2	TRBD1	TRBJ2-7	NA
TGCGCCAGCAGCTTGGCCCCGTATCAGGGTGCCTCTGAAGCTTTCTTT	CASSLAPYQGASEAFF	16	TRBV5-1	NA	TRBJ1-1	NA
TGTGCCAGCAGCCACGAGAGAGGGCAGGGCTACACCTTC	CASSHERGQGYTF	13	TRBV3-1/TRBV3-2	NA	TRBJ1-2	NA
TGTGCCAGCTCATCAGGACTAGCGGGAACAGAGACCCAGTACTTC	CASSSGLAGTETQYF	15	TRBV18	TRBD2	TRBJ2-5	NA
TGTGCCAGCAACAGGGGCGCGGGTGAAAAACTGTTTTTT	CASNRGAGEKLFF	13	TRBV14	TRBD1	TRBJ1-4	NA
TGTGCCAGCAGTTTTAGGGACAGGGCCTACGAGCAGTACTTC	CASSFRDRAYEQYF	14	TRBV27	TRBD1	TRBJ2-7	medium-sized
TGTGCCACCAGTGATTTCGGGATCTCCTATGGCTACACCTTC	CATSDFGISYGYTF	14	TRBV24-1	NA	TRBJ1-2	NA
TGTGCCATCAGAAGTTCCGGGAACGAGCAGTACTTC	CAIRSSGNEQYF	12	TRBV10-3	NA	TRBJ2-7	NA
TGCGCCAGCAGTGAGTCGGGAGGGTTGGTCGGCGAGCAGTACTTC	CASSESGGLVGEQYF	15	TRBV10-2	TRBD2	TRBJ2-7	NA
TGTGCCAGCAGCTTGGGACTGCCTCGCCTCTACAATGAGCAGTTCTTC	CASSLGLPRLYNEQFF	16	TRBV7-9	NA	TRBJ2-1	few
TGTGCCAGTATCTCGGGGGAGGGTAGCGGGGTCTACAATGAGCAGTTCTTC	CASISGEGSGVYNEQFF	17	TRBV19	TRBD2	TRBJ2-1	NA
TGTGCCAGCAGCTTTCGGGGAAATCAGCCCCAGCATTTT	CASSFRGNQPQHF	13	TRBV11-2	NA	TRBJ1-5	NA
TGCGCCAGCAGATTCGAGGGATACTATGGCTACACCTTC	CASRFEGYYGYTF	13	TRBV5-1	NA	TRBJ1-2	NA